Described below is a single T cell receptor beta chain sequence and its context. The target antigen is unknown. Time point denoted: newly diagnosed GD, antithyroid drugs for less than 3 months. PBMC RNA served as the TCR library source. TCR beta libraries were built with iRepertoire HTBI primers and Arm-PCR of CDR3 regions. In the source study's methods: In the combined samples, 62 TRBV and 14 TRBJ segments were identified. TCRdb redid the calling of the multiplex PCR reads with MiXCR, one entry per CDR3 protein. It is TCRdb's table, rather than the study itself, that gives the V and J calls and clone size. The table lists about 500,000 distinct CDR3 sequences, around 13% of them singletons, with almost 9% in the top ten. The data derive from a study of regulatory T cells in long-lasting Graves disease. Germline-derived CDR1 and CDR2 are LNHDA and SQIVND (reference sequence). The CDR3 consists of 16 residues. Trimming stripped 2 bases from V and 4 bases from J, with 17 bases between.

Study results and limitations: Repertoires from persistent disease leaned toward TRBV28, TRBJ1-2 and TRBJ2-5.

These data are also associated with another study on T cells in Graves' hyperthyroidism and ophthalmopathy. That paper notes: It was uncontrolled infection, other autoimmune disease, pregnancy or lactation that excluded patients. The TCR CDR3 first-round RT-PCR relied on the HTBI primer set.

Sample: peripheral blood mononuclear cells (PBMCs), taken at new diagnosis, from a patient treated with antithyroid drugs. The rearrangement joins TRBV19 to TRBJ2-5, with a tentative D call TRBD1 (5 bases). This TCR was sampled from a woman in her twenties or thirties with Graves disease. CDR3 region: CASSIRWAGSLETQYF. The CDR3 coding sequence is TGTGCCAGTAGTATAAGATGGGCAGGGTCTTTAGAGACCCAGTACTTC. Looking up the rest from reference TRBV19 and TRBJ2-5 gives the full variable domain: DGGITQSPKYLFRKEGQNVTLSCEQNLNHDAMYWYRQDPGQGLRLIYYSQIVNDFQKGDIAEGYSVSREKKESFPLTVTSAQKNPTAFYLCASSIRWAGSLETQYFGPGTRLLVL.